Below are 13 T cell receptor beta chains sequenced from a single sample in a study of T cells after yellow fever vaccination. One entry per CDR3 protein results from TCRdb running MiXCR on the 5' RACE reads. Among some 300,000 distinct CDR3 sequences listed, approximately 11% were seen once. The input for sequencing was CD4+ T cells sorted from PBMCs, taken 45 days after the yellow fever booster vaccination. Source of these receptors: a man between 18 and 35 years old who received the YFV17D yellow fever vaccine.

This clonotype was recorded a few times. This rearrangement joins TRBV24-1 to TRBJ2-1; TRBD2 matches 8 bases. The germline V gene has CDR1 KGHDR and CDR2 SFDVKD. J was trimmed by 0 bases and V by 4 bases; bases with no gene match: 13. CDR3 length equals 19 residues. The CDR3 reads CATSDSLGGGISSYNEQFF. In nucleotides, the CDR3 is TGTGCCACCAGTGACTCACTAGGCGGGGGGATTAGCTCCTACAATGAGCAGTTCTTC.

The DNA of the CDR3 is TGTGCCAGCAGTTTGGGACAGTCAGCTAACTATGGCTACACCTTC. Protein sequence: CASSLGQSANYGYTF. The J gene is TRBJ1-2, the V gene TRBV12-3 or TRBV12-4; TRBD1 aligns across 7 bases. CDR3 size: 15 residues. V gave up 3 bases and J gave up 0 bases; unmatched junction bases: 4.

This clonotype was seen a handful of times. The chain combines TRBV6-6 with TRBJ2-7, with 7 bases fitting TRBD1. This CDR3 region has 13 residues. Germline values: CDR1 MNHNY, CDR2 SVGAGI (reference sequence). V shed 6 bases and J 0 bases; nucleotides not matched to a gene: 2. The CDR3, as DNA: TGTGCCAGCAGGAGGGACAGCTCCTACGAGCAGTACGTC. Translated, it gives CASRRDSSYEQYV.

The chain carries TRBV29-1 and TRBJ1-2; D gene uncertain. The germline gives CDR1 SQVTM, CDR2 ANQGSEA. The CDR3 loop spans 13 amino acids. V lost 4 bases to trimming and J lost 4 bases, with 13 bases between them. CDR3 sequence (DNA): TGCAGCGTTGGCGGTTTGCAAATCTATGGCTACACCTTC. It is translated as CSVGGLQIYGYTF.

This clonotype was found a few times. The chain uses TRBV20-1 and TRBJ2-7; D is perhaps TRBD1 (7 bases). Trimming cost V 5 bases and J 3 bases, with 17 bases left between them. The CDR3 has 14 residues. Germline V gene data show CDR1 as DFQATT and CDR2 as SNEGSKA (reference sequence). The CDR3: CSASRPGGNYEQYF. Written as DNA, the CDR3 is TGCAGTGCTTCAAGGCCAGGGGGGAACTACGAGCAGTACTTC.

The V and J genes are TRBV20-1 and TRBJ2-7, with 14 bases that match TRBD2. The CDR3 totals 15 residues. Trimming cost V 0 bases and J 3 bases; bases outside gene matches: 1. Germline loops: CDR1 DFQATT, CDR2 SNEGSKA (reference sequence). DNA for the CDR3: TGCAGTGCTAGAGAAGGGACTAGCGGGGGCTACGAGCAGTACTTC. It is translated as CSAREGTSGGYEQYF.

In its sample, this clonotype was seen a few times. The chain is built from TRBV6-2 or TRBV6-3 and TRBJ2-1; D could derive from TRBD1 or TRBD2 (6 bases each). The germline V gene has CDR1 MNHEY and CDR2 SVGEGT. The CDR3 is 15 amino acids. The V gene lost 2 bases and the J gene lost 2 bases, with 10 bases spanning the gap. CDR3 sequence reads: CASSYEGGTYNEQFF. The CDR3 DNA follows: TGTGCCAGCAGTTACGAGGGGGGAACCTACAATGAGCAGTTCTTC.

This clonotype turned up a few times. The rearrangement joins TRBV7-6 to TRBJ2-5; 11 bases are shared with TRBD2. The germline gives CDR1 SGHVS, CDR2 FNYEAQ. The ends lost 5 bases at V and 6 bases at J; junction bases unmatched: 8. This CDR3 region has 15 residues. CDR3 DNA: TGTGCCAGCAGCCTTAGCGGGGGGGCTATTAAGACCCAGTACTTC. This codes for CASSLSGGAIKTQYF. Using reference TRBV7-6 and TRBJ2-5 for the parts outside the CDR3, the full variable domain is GAGVSQSPRYKVTKRGQDVALRCDPISGHVSLYWYRQALGQGPEFLTYFNYEAQQDKSGLPNDRFSAERPEGSISTLTIQRTEQRDSAMYRCASSLSGGAIKTQYFGPGTRLLVL.

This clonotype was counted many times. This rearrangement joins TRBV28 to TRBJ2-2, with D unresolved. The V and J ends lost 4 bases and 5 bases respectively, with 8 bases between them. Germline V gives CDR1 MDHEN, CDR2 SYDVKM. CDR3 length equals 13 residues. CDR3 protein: CASSYPETGELFF. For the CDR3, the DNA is TGTGCCAGCAGTTACCCGGAAACCGGGGAGCTGTTTTTT.

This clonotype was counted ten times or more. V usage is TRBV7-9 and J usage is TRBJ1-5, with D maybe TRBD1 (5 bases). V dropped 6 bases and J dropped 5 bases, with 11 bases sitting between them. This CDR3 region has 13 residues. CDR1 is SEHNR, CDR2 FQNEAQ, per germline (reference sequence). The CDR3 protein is CASSSRGDQPQHF. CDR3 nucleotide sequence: TGTGCCAGCAGTTCGCGGGGGGATCAGCCCCAGCATTTT.

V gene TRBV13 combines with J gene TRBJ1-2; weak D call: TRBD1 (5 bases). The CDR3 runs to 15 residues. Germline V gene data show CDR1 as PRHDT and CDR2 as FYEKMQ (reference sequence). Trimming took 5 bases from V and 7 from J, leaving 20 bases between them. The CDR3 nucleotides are TGTGCCAGCAGCCTTGGGGCCGTAGACGTTTCTGGCTACACCTTC. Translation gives CASSLGAVDVSGYTF. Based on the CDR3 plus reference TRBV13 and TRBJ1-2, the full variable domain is AAGVIQSPRHLIKEKRETATLKCYPIPRHDTVYWYQQGPGQDPQFLISFYEKMQSDKGSIPDRFSAQQFSDYHSELNMSSLELGDSALYFCASSLGAVDVSGYTFGSGTRLTVV.

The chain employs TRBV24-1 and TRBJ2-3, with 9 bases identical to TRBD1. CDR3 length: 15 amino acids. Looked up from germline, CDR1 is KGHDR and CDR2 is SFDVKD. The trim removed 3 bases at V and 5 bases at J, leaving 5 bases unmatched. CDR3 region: CATSDGTGSGDTQYF. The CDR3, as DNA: TGTGCCACCAGTGATGGGACAGGGTCGGGAGATACGCAGTATTTT.

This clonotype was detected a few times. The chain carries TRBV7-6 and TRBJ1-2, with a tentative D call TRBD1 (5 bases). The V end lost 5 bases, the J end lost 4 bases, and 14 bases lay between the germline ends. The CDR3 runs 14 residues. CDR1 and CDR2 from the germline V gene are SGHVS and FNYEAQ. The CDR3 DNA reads TGTGCCAGCAGCCCTCAGGAGGGGACCTATGGCTACACCTTC. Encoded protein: CASSPQEGTYGYTF. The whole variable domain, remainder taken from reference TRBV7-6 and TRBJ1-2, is GAGVSQSPRYKVTKRGQDVALRCDPISGHVSLYWYRQALGQGPEFLTYFNYEAQQDKSGLPNDRFSAERPEGSISTLTIQRTEQRDSAMYRCASSPQEGTYGYTFGSGTRLTVV.